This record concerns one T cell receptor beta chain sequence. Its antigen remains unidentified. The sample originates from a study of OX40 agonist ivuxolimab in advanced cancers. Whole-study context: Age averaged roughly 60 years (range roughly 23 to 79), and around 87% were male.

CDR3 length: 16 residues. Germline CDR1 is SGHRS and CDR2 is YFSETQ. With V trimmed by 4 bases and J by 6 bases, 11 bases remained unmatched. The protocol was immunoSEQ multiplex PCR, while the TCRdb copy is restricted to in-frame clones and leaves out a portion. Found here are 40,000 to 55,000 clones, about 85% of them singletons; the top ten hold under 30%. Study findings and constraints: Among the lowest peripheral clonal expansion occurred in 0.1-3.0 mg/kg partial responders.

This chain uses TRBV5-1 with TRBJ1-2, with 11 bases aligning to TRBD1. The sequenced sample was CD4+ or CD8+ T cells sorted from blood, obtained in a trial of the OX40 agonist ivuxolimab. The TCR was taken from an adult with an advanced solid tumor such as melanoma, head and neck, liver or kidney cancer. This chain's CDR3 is CASSPNWDRGADGYTF. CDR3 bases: TGCGCCAGCAGCCCTAACTGGGACAGGGGGGCGGATGGCTACACCTTC.